This T cell receptor (beta chain) was identified during a study of human T cells and chemical hapten exposure (dated by TCRdb to the early 2020s). About the full investigation: For sensitization, 2% DPC in acetone was applied to a 2 cm by 2 cm area of upper inner arm skin. Patient blood was sampled pre-sensitization (week 0) and at 2, 6 and about 24 weeks after DPC sensitization. Patients additionally received weekly therapeutic DPC doses to the scalp throughout the roughly 25-week study period. For every blood RNA sample, sequencing covered both the TCR alpha and TCR beta chains. Patch testing was done on the upper back using Finn chambers containing 0.01% DPC, and results were scored after 6 days according to International Contact Dermatitis Research Group standards. The mostly female patient cohort included alopecia areata with under or over 50% scalp involvement, alopecia totalis and alopecia universalis. Twenty-nine alopecia patients gave blood for TCR sequencing at one to four time points (pre-sensitization, 2, 6 and 24 weeks). In alopecia patients, the study followed how the peripheral blood TCR repertoire changed in vivo over primary and secondary sensitization to diphenylcyclopropenone (DPC), a hapten. Libraries were combined into a pool for sequencing, and differences in TCR yield between samples came mainly from small differences in library volumes within the pool.

Library preparation used RACE. TCRdb names NextSeq 500 as the instrument used. During library preparation, unique molecular identifiers were attached to individual cDNA molecules so that TCRs could be counted in a quantitative, reproducible way. Regarding the original processing steps: A median of around 96,000 TCRs per sample was observed, with a range of about 20,000 to 750,000. The Decombinator software suite was used to annotate V, J and CDR3 in the TCR reads. To make PS versus PT1 abundance plots, every sample was subsampled to the same number of TCRs (28,000). TCRs were defined as expanded if absent before sensitization and observed at least eight times at the 2-week time point. TCRdb reran the public reads through fastp at Q25 and MiXCR, keeping productive beta chains. One record per CDR3 amino acid sequence lists the most common genes and DNA. The V and J calls, along with clone size, are taken from TCRdb and not from the paper's own processing. The sample table shows about 34,000 distinct CDR3 sequences, and roughly 6.4% are seen once. The ten top clones hold roughly a tenth of the sample.

Broad study findings and their caveats: Repeated subsampling changed both the strength of the expansion versus patch-test correlation and the threshold at which that correlation became significant. No change with DPC sensitization was found in the number of TCRs above 1 in 1000 frequency, and no evidence of global repertoire structure alterations was found. Patch test score correlated positively with the number of PT1 expanded TCRs, reaching significance at thresholds 8, 16 and 32 but not at 4. Expanded TCRs formed significantly more large CDR3 similarity clusters than pre-sensitization or healthy control sets, consistent with antigen-driven responses. Alopecia, a presumed autoimmune disease, was present in all patients, so the immune response of the patients might differ from that of healthy individuals.

Trimming removed 3 bases from V and 3 bases from J, leaving 7 bases between the germline ends. The CDR3 holds 13 amino acids from the cysteine to the phenylalanine. Solely the CDR3 DNA is kept, with 39 bases framed from the first base. The sample's time point label, decoded: patch test 1, 2 weeks after DPC sensitization. Per the publication, the treatment or condition label means: therapeutic diphenylcyclopropenone sensitization with weekly scalp DPC. Total RNA was extracted from unfractionated whole blood collected in Tempus Blood RNA tubes. Blood at each patch-test visit was drawn before the patch test was applied. To be eligible, patients had to be aged 18 to 70, diagnosed with alopecia and judged suitable for DPC therapy, while pregnant patients were excluded. This clonotype was seen at least ten times. Its antigen is not yet known. Qualities for individual bases were not recorded, and no much larger clone is one base off.

This clonotype was obtained from a woman in her 30s with alopecia areata. Some clones in this sample may be carry-over from other donors' samples. The sequence joins TRBV12-3 or TRBV12-4 to TRBJ2-3, with the D gene too uncertain to name. The input for sequencing was whole blood, taken in connection with sensitization to the hapten diphenylcyclopropenone (DPC). Here the CDR3 is given as CASSLGRTDTQYF. The sequence in DNA is TGTGCCAGCAGTTTGGGCAGAACAGATACGCAGTATTTT.